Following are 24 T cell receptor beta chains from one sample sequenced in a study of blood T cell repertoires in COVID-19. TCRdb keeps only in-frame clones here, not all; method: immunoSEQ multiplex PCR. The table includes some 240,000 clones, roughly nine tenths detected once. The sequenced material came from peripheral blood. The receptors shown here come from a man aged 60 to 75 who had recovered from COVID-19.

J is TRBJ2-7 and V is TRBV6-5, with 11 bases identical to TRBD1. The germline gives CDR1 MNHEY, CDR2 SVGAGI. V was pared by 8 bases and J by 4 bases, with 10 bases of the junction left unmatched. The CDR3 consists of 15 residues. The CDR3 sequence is CASAKEGQGVYEQYF. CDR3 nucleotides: TGTGCCAGCGCCAAAGAGGGACAGGGGGTTTACGAGCAGTACTTC.

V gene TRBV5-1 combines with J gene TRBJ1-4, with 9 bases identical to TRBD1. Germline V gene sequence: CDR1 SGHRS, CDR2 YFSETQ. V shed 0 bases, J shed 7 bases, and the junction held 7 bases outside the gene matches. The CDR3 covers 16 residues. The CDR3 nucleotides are TGCGCCAGCAGCTTGGTTCAGGGACAGGGAGGTGAAAAACTGTTTTTT. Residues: CASSLVQGQGGEKLFF.

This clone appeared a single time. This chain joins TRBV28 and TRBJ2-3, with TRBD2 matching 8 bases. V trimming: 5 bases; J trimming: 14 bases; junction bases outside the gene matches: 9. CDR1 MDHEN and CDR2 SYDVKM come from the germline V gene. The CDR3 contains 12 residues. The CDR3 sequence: CASSTRGLVTYF. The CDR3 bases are TGTGCCAGCAGTACTCGGGGACTAGTCACGTATTTT.

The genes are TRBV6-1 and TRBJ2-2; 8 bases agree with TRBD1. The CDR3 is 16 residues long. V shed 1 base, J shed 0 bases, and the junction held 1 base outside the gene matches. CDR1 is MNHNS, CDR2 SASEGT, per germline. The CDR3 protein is CASSEETGANTGELFF. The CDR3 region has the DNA TGTGCCAGCAGTGAAGAGACAGGGGCGAACACCGGGGAGCTGTTTTTT.

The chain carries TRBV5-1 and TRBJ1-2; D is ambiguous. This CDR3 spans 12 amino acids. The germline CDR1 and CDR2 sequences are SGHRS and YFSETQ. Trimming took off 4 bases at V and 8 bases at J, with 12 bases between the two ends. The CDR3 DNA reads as TGCGCCAGCAGCCCCGGTTTTGTGGGCTACACCTTC. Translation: CASSPGFVGYTF.

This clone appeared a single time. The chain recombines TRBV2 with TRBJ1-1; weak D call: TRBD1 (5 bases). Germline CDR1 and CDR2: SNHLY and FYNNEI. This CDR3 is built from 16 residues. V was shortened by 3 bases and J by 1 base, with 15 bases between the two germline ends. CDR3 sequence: CASSEGLRDQNTEAFF. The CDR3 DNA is TGTGCCAGCAGTGAGGGGTTGCGGGACCAGAACACTGAAGCTTTCTTT.

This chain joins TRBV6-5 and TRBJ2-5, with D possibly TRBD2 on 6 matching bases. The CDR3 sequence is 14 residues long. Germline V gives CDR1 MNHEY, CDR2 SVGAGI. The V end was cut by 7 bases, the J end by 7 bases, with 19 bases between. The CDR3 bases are TGTGCCAGCACTGCAAGACTAGGGGCCATGACCCAGTACTTC. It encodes CASTARLGAMTQYF.

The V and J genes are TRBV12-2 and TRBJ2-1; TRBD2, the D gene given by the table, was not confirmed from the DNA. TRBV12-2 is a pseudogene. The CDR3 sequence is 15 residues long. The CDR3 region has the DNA TGTGCAAGTCGCTCGACTAGCGGCGGACGCGATGAGCAGTTCTTC. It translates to CASRSTSGGRDEQFF.

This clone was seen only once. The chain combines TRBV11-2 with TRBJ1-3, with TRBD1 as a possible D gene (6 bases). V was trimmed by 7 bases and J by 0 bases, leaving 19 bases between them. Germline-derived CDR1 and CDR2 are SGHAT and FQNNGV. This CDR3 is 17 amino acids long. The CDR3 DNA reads TGTGCCAGCACCAAATCACAGGGCCGCCTCTCTGGAAACACCATATATTTT. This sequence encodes CASTKSQGRLSGNTIYF.

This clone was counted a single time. The CDR3 here is CASGRGTTRPLHF. CDR3 DNA: TGTGCCAGCGGCCGGGGGACTACTAGGCCCCTCCACTTT. The chain joins TRBV6-5 to TRBJ1-6; perhaps TRBD1 as D (5 bases). The CDR3 is 13 residues long. The V and J ends lost 8 bases and 13 bases respectively, with 18 bases between them. Looked up from germline, CDR1 is MNHEY and CDR2 is SVGAGI.

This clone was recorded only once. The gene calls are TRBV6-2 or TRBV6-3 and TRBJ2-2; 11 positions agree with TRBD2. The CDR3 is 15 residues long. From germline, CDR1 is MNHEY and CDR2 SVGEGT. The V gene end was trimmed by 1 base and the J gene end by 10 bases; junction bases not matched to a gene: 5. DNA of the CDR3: TGTGCCAGCAGTTACTACCTAGCGGGGGGCGAGGAGCTGTTTTTT. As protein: CASSYYLAGGEELFF.

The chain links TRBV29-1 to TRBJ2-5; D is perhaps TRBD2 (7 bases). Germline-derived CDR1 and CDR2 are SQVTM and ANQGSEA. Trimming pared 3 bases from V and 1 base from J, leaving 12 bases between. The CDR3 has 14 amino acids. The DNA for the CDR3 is TGCAGCGTTGATGCGGGGGCCACCCAAGAGACCCAGTACTTC. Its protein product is CSVDAGATQETQYF.

CDR3 nucleotide sequence: TGTGCCAGCAGATCCGGGACTAGCGGGGGGCTAAGGGAAAATGAGCAGTTCTTC. Translating it yields CASRSGTSGGLRENEQFF. The chain links TRBV7-9 to TRBJ2-1; TRBD2 matches 15 bases. The J segment lost 7 bases and the V segment lost 6 bases, leaving 13 bases of the junction unmatched. The CDR3 is made up of 18 amino acids. The germline V gene encodes CDR1 SEHNR and CDR2 FQNEAQ (reference sequence).

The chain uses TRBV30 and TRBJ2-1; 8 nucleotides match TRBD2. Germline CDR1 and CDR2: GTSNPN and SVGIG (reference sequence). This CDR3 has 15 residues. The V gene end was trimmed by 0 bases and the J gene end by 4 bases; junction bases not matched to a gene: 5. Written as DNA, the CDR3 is TGTGCCTGGAGTGTAATGGGCGGGGGGTACAATGAGCAGTTCTTC. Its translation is CAWSVMGGGYNEQFF.

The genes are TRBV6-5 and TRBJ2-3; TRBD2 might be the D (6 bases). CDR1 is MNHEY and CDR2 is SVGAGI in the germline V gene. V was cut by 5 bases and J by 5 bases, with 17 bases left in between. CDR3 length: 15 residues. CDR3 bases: TGTGCCAGCAGTATCCGGGGCCTCGGGGGAGATACGCAGTATTTT. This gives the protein CASSIRGLGGDTQYF.

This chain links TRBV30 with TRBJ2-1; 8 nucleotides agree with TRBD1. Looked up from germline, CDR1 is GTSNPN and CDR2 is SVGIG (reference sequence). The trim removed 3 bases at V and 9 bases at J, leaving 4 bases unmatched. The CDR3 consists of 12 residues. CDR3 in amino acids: CAWSQGAGEQFF. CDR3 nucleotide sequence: TGTGCCTGGAGCCAGGGGGCGGGTGAGCAGTTCTTC.

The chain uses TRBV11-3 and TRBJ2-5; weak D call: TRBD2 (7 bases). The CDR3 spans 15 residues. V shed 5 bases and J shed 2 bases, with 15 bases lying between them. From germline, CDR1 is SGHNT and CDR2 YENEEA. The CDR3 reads CASSRGAGEQETQYF. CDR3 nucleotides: TGTGCCAGCAGCCGGGGGGCGGGGGAACAAGAGACCCAGTACTTC. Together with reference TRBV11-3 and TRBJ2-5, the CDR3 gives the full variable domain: EAGVVQSPRYKIIEKKQPVAFWCNPISGHNTLYWYLQNLGQGPELLIRYENEEAVDDSQLPKDRFSAERLKGVDSTLKIQPAELGDSAVYLCASSRGAGEQETQYFGPGTRLLVL.

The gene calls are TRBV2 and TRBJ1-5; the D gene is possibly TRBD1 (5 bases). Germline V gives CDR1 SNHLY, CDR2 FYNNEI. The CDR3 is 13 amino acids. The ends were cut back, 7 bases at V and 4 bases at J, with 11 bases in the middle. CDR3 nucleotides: TGTGCCAGCAACCGCGGGGGGAATCAGCCCCAGCATTTT. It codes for CASNRGGNQPQHF.

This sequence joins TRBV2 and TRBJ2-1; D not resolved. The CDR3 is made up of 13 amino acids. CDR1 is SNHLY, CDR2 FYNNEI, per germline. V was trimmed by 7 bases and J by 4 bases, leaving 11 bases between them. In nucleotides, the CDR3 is TGTGCCAGCAACAAAGATAATTACAATGAGCAGTTCTTC. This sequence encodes CASNKDNYNEQFF. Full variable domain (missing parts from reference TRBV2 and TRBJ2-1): EPEVTQTPSHQVTQMGQEVILRCVPISNHLYFYWYRQILGQKVEFLVSFYNNEISEKSEIFDDQFSVERPDGSNFTLKIRSTKLEDSAMYFCASNKDNYNEQFFGPGTRLTVL.

The CDR3 sequence: CASSESSGQTNEKLFF. Written as DNA, the CDR3 is TGCGCCAGCAGTGAGTCCTCGGGACAGACTAATGAAAAACTGTTTTTT. The chain joins TRBV10-2 to TRBJ1-4; the match to TRBD1 covers 7 bases. Germline V gives CDR1 WSHSY, CDR2 SAAADI. V shed 0 bases, J shed 2 bases, and the junction held 3 bases outside the gene matches. The CDR3 is 16 amino acids.

The CDR3 nucleotides read TGTGCCAGCTCACCACCACGGGGTACGGGCACTGAAGCTTTCTTT. Amino acids: CASSPPRGTGTEAFF. The genes are TRBV18 and TRBJ1-1; D ambiguous. The CDR3 loop spans 15 amino acids. V lost 0 bases and J 4 bases, leaving 12 bases between the germline ends. CDR1 is KGHSH, CDR2 LQKENI, per germline.

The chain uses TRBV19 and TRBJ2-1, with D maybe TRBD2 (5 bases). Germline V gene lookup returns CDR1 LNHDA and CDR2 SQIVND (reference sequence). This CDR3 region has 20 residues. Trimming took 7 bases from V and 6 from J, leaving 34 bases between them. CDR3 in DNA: TGTGCCAGTACGCGTTCCCCCATCCCCCCCCGGACTGCTCTGAGCAATGAGCAGTTCTTC. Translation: CASTRSPIPPRTALSNEQFF. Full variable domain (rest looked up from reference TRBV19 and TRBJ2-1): DGGITQSPKYLFRKEGQNVTLSCEQNLNHDAMYWYRQDPGQGLRLIYYSQIVNDFQKGDIAEGYSVSREKKESFPLTVTSAQKNPTAFYLCASTRSPIPPRTALSNEQFFGPGTRLTVL.

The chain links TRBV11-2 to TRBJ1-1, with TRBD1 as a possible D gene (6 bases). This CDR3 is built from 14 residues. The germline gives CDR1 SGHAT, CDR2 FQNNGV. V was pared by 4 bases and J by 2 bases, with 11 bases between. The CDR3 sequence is CASSSWTENTEAFF. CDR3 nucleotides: TGTGCCAGCAGCTCTTGGACAGAAAACACTGAAGCTTTCTTT.

The CDR3 coding sequence is TGTGCCAGCAGCTTAGGAAGGACAGATCGTGAAGCTTTCTTT. Translating it yields CASSLGRTDREAFF. The J gene is TRBJ1-1, the V gene TRBV7-9; a weak D match, TRBD1 (6 bases). The CDR3 runs 14 residues. Trimming removed 1 base from V and 7 bases from J, with 13 bases in between. Germline V CDR1 and CDR2: SEHNR, FQNEAQ (reference sequence).